The next 21 T cell receptor beta chains were all read from a single sample in a study of CD8 T cells in Susac syndrome (dated by TCRdb to about 2019). Library creation used the immunoSEQ multiplex PCR assay. RNA was extracted using the RNeasy kit, and about 0.5 to 1 ug of the RNA was reverse transcribed with random hexamers. The public reads were reanalyzed by TCRdb: fastp trimming at Q25, MiXCR alignment, in-frame beta chains only. Rows are combined by CDR3 protein, so each entry shows the most common genes and DNA. Within this sample are about 210,000 distinct CDR3 sequences, with 95% of them counted one time only. Of the sample, about 0.091% falls within the top ten clones. Sequencing was done on a sample of CD4+ T cells from PBMCs. All receptors derive from a human donor with multiple sclerosis.

The CDR3: CSASRRAHMNYGYTF. The CDR3 region has the DNA TGCAGTGCTAGTCGTAGGGCCCACATGAACTATGGCTACACCTTC. The chain has TRBV20-1 and TRBJ1-2; D call uncertain. Trimming cost V 3 bases and J 2 bases, with 16 bases left between them. Germline CDR1 is DFQATT and CDR2 is SNEGSKA (reference sequence). CDR3 length equals 15 residues.

V usage is TRBV20-1 and J usage is TRBJ2-7, with D perhaps TRBD1 (6 bases). Germline values: CDR1 DFQATT, CDR2 SNEGSKA (reference sequence). The CDR3 runs 14 residues. Deletions cut 1 base from V and 3 bases from J, with 13 bases between. CDR3 coding DNA: TGCAGTGCTAGAGGGGGCCAGGGGAACTACGAGCAGTACTTC. It specifies CSARGGQGNYEQYF.

As for this clonotype: A read error may account for a junction end that differs from germline. The rearrangement joins TRBV7-7 to TRBJ2-3; TRBD1 matches at 8 bases. CDR1 SSHAT and CDR2 FNYEAQ come from the germline V gene (reference sequence). This CDR3 has 14 amino acids. CDR3 bases: TGTGCTAGCAGCCCGGACAGGGATACAGATACGCAGTATTTT. As protein: CASSPDRDTDTQYF.

The CDR3, as DNA: TGTGCCTGGAGTGTGATCAGGGGGAACACTGAAGCTTTCTTT. Its translation is CAWSVIRGNTEAFF. The chain couples TRBV30 to TRBJ1-1; D possibly corresponds to TRBD1 (6 bases). The CDR3 spans 14 residues. Trimming removed 0 bases at V and 1 base at J, with 9 bases between. Germline CDR1 reads GTSNPN; CDR2 reads SVGIG (reference sequence).

The chain carries TRBV20-1 and TRBJ2-5; 13 bases are shared with TRBD2. Looked up from germline, CDR1 is DFQATT and CDR2 is SNEGSKA (reference sequence). The CDR3 covers 14 residues. The ends lost 6 bases at V and 5 bases at J; junction bases unmatched: 6. This chain's CDR3 is CSAPGTSGVETQYF. The CDR3 DNA sequence: TGCAGTGCCCCCGGGACTAGCGGGGTTGAGACCCAGTACTTC.

In its sample, this clonotype was seen once. The chain carries TRBV6-5 and TRBJ2-1, with D possibly TRBD2 on 5 matching bases. Trimming removed 10 bases at V and 9 bases at J, with 19 bases between. CDR1 and CDR2 (germline): MNHEY, SVGAGI. This CDR3 contains 13 residues. The chain's CDR3 is CATSPAVAGEQFF. The CDR3 DNA follows: TGTGCCACCTCCCCGGCCGTTGCGGGTGAGCAGTTCTTC.

This clonotype was counted a single time. The chain employs TRBV3-1 and TRBJ1-2; D might be TRBD1 (5 bases). In germline, CDR1 is LGHDT, CDR2 YNNKEL (reference sequence). V was clipped by 10 bases and J by 8 bases, with 14 bases between them. The CDR3 has 11 residues. For the CDR3, the DNA is TGTGCCACCAATACAGGTCACGGCTACACCTTC. Translation: CATNTGHGYTF. The full variable domain, its missing parts supplied by reference TRBV3-1 and TRBJ1-2, is DTAVSQTPKYLVTQMGNDKSIKCEQNLGHDTMYWYKQDSKKFLKIMFSYNNKELIINETVPNRFSPKSPDKAHLNLHINSLELGDSAVYFCATNTGHGYTFGSGTRLTVV.

The V and J genes are TRBV5-6 and TRBJ2-7; possibly TRBD1 for D (5 bases). Germline CDR1 is SGHDT and CDR2 is YYEEEE. CDR3 length equals 16 residues. V lost 2 bases and J 1 base, leaving 16 bases between the germline ends. CDR3 protein: CASSFDRNYLSYEQYF. DNA for the CDR3: TGTGCCAGCAGCTTTGACAGAAACTACCTATCCTACGAGCAGTACTTC.

This sequence joins TRBV27 and TRBJ2-7, with 10 bases identical to TRBD2. CDR3 length: 14 amino acids. Germline V gene sequence: CDR1 MNHEY, CDR2 SMNVEV (reference sequence). The J segment lost 2 bases and the V segment lost 5 bases, leaving 3 bases of the junction unmatched. The CDR3 region is CASSRLAGPYEQYF. The CDR3 nucleotides read TGTGCCAGCAGTAGACTAGCGGGCCCCTACGAGCAGTACTTC.

The rearrangement links TRBV19 to TRBJ2-2; D gene uncertain. The CDR3 is 14 residues long. Germline loops: CDR1 LNHDA, CDR2 SQIVND (reference sequence). Trimming left V 8 bases short and J 3 bases short, with 13 bases between. CDR3 amino acids: CASFKPPYTGELFF. CDR3 bases: TGTGCCAGTTTTAAACCCCCATACACCGGGGAGCTGTTTTTT.

The CDR3 DNA reads as TGCAGCGTTGATAACAACTCCTACGAGCAGTACTTC. Protein sequence: CSVDNNSYEQYF. The J gene is TRBJ2-7, the V gene TRBV29-1; D gene uncertain. Trimming cost V 3 bases and J 0 bases, with 6 bases left between them. CDR3 length equals 12 residues. Germline assignment: CDR1 SQVTM and CDR2 ANQGSEA.

This chain joins TRBV7-6 and TRBJ2-1; no firm D call. CDR3 length: 15 residues. From germline, CDR1 is SGHVS and CDR2 FNYEAQ. The V end lost 4 bases, the J end lost 6 bases, and 16 bases lay between the germline ends. The CDR3 region is CASSSNNLPANEQFF. As DNA, the CDR3 is TGTGCCAGCAGCTCTAATAACCTCCCCGCCAATGAGCAGTTCTTC.

J is TRBJ1-2 and V is TRBV12-3 or TRBV12-4; a possible D gene is TRBD1 (6 bases). This CDR3 comprises 13 residues. Trimming took 4 bases from V and 6 from J, leaving 12 bases between them. The CDR3 DNA reads TGTGCCAGCAGTTACAGGGCTTTGGATGGCTACACCTTC. Its protein product is CASSYRALDGYTF.

The chain carries TRBV6-1 and TRBJ1-4, with D possibly TRBD1 on 6 matching bases. V lost 6 bases, J lost 2 bases, and 16 bases lay in between. From germline, CDR1 is MNHNS and CDR2 SASEGT. The CDR3 is made up of 16 amino acids. CDR3 in DNA: TGTGCCAGCAGCTCCGATAGAAGGGGGACTAATGAAAAACTGTTTTTT. Translation: CASSSDRRGTNEKLFF.

The chain recombines TRBV2 with TRBJ1-1; D ambiguous. Trimming left V 4 bases short and J 0 bases short, with 0 bases between. The CDR3 covers 11 residues. Germline V gene lookup returns CDR1 SNHLY and CDR2 FYNNEI. CDR3 residues: CASSVNTEAFF. The CDR3 DNA sequence: TGTGCCAGCAGTGTGAACACTGAAGCTTTCTTT. The whole variable domain, remainder taken from reference TRBV2 and TRBJ1-1, is EPEVTQTPSHQVTQMGQEVILRCVPISNHLYFYWYRQILGQKVEFLVSFYNNEISEKSEIFDDQFSVERPDGSNFTLKIRSTKLEDSAMYFCASSVNTEAFFGQGTRLTVV.

This rearrangement joins TRBV7-9 to TRBJ2-7, with D unclear. V was shortened by 2 bases and J by 9 bases, with 11 bases between the two germline ends. CDR3 length: 12 residues. CDR1 and CDR2 (germline): SEHNR, FQNEAQ (reference sequence). DNA for the CDR3: TGTGCCAGCAGCTTATCCAGTTCTTGGCAGTACTTC. The encoded protein is CASSLSSSWQYF.

The J gene is TRBJ2-7, the V gene TRBV29-1; TRBD1 aligns across 9 bases. The CDR3 extends over 13 amino acids. J lost 2 bases, V lost 5 bases, and 4 bases had no gene match. Germline V gene lookup returns CDR1 SQVTM and CDR2 ANQGSEA. The CDR3 region has the DNA TGCAGCGTTATCCGGGACAGGGCCTACGAGCAGTACTTC. This encodes CSVIRDRAYEQYF.

The chain combines TRBV7-2 with TRBJ2-3; D remains unclear. The CDR3 has 15 residues. Germline V CDR1 and CDR2: SGHTA, FQGNSA. Between the trimmed V and J ends, which lost 3 bases and 0 bases, there was a span of 10 bases. The CDR3 DNA reads as TGTGCCAGCAGCTTGGGTATTACTAGCACAGATACGCAGTATTTT. It codes for CASSLGITSTDTQYF.

The chain combines TRBV20-1 with TRBJ2-1; 12 nucleotides agree with TRBD2. Germline CDR1 is DFQATT and CDR2 is SNEGSKA (reference sequence). Germline trimming cut 0 bases from V and 9 bases from J; bases unmatched to any gene: 9. The CDR3 runs 16 residues. CDR3 coding DNA: TGCAGTGCTAGAGAAATAGGGACTAGCGGGTTCGGTGAGCAGTTCTTC. This gives the protein CSAREIGTSGFGEQFF.

The V gene is TRBV27, the J gene TRBJ2-2, with unresolved D. V was trimmed by 2 bases and J by 4 bases, leaving 8 bases between them. The CDR3 totals 14 residues. Germline values: CDR1 MNHEY, CDR2 SMNVEV (reference sequence). The CDR3 reads CASSLRVPTGELFF. The CDR3, as DNA: TGTGCCAGCAGTTTAAGAGTCCCCACCGGGGAGCTGTTTTTT.

The chain combines TRBV20-1 with TRBJ2-5; D is uncertain. V was shortened by 2 bases and J by 2 bases, with 6 bases between the two germline ends. This CDR3 is 12 amino acids long. Germline loops: CDR1 DFQATT, CDR2 SNEGSKA (reference sequence). CDR3 coding DNA: TGCAGTGCTAGAAGTTTTCAAGAGACCCAGTACTTC. It specifies CSARSFQETQYF.